This TCR beta chain was observed in a study of blood T cells in healthy people across ages. Germline CDR1 reads MDHEN; CDR2 reads SYDVKM. Trimming cost V 6 bases and J 5 bases, with 16 bases left between them. CDR3 length: 14 residues. Through a sample-barcoded 5' primer and a J-beta primer mix, a second PCR was run for roughly 7 to 12 cycles. TCRdb redid the calling of the 5' RACE reads with MiXCR, one entry per CDR3 protein. The sample includes around 780,000 distinct CDR3 sequences, around a quarter of them seen just once. Regarding the study as a whole: In long-lived donors, naive CD4+ cell counts and diversity exceeded those of aged donors.

As to this clonotype: The antigen is unknown.

The data were also submitted as part of a second study, on T cells of mothers and their children. From that paper: A few healthy Caucasian mothers, along with their six children, served as the donors.

The sequence was obtained from a boy aged 5-17 years in good health. Sequencing input: blood. The gene calls are TRBV28 and TRBJ2-5; no firm D call. Here the CDR3 DNA reads TGTGCCAGCAGCCCCGGGCCCGGCCCGGAGACCCAGTACTTC. It codes for CASSPGPGPETQYF.